This T cell receptor (beta chain) was found in a study of blood T cell repertoires in COVID-19. On the study more broadly: PBMCs, B-cell-depleted T cells, or T cells provided the cDNA or gDNA that made up the material.

The study recruited people aged 18 to 89 years across approximately 24 US areas. Cohorts were assigned according to the clinical history that participants reported. Resolution of symptoms, clearance, or two negative PCRs was present in recovered Cohort 3 donors. The protocol was immunoSEQ multiplex PCR, while the TCRdb copy is restricted to in-frame clones and leaves out a portion. The sample carries hundreds of thousands of clones, around 88% recorded once. The trim removed 1 base at V and 10 bases at J, leaving 12 bases unmatched. CDR1 SGHTA and CDR2 FQGNSA come from the germline V gene. CDR3 length equals 16 residues.

The receptor's source is a woman aged 40 to 49 who had recovered from COVID-19. The V call is TRBV7-2, the J call TRBJ1-4; 7 nucleotides match TRBD1. Sequencing was carried out using PBMCs or T cells enriched from blood (not recorded which). CDR3 nucleotide sequence: TGTGCCAGCAGCTTAGGCGGTGGGACAGCCATGCGAAAACTGTTTTTT. Translating it yields CASSLGGGTAMRKLFF.